This T cell receptor beta chain was profiled in a study of blood T cell repertoires in COVID-19. Study in general: Samples of COVID-19 (acute and convalescent) were obtained from the United States, Italy and Spain. T cells, B-cell-depleted T cells, or PBMCs provided the cDNA or gDNA that served as material.

Enrollment of patients from Seattle took place during active infection, with longitudinal follow-up. With 2 bases clipped from V and 3 bases from J, the junction kept 3 bases outside the gene matches. The CDR3 consists of 14 residues. Germline assignment: CDR1 MNHEY and CDR2 SMNVEV (reference sequence). In the authors' methods: Reference gene primer amplification gave estimated nucleated cell counts. Profiling relied on immunoSEQ multiplex PCR, and the TCRdb table lists in-frame clones only, not all of them. The V and J calls and clone size are taken from that table; D and trimming were inferred from the DNA. The table has more than 300,000 clones, around 90% seen once; the top ten hold 0.95% to 1.3%.

Sequencing was done on a sample of peripheral blood. The sequence came from a woman aged 40 to 50 with COVID-19, enrolled during active disease. The chain has TRBV27 and TRBJ1-2; 7 positions match TRBD1. CDR3 coding DNA: TGTGCCAGCAGTTTAAAGGGGACAGACTATGGCTACACCTTC. Its protein is CASSLKGTDYGYTF.